Following are 9 T cell receptor beta chains from one sample sequenced in a study of cytomegalovirus exposure and HLA in healthy donors. The PCR had 60 Vbeta and 13 Jbeta primers. Data came from immunoSEQ multiplex PCR; TCRdb stores just in-frame clones and leaves some out. Among 75,000 to 90,000 clones listed, 78% were seen once. The sequenced sample consisted of PBMCs. The receptors here all came from a man aged 35 to 55 in good health and CMV-seronegative.

This rearrangement joins TRBV6-5 to TRBJ2-7, with D perhaps matching TRBD2 (6 bases). CDR1 and CDR2 (germline): MNHEY, SVGAGI. The CDR3 is made up of 14 amino acids. V was shortened by 2 bases and J by 2 bases, with 10 bases between the two germline ends. CDR3 bases: TGTGCCAGCAGTTACCGACTAGGTCCCTACGAGCAGTACTTC. It specifies CASSYRLGPYEQYF.

The J gene is TRBJ2-7, the V gene TRBV4-2; possible D gene TRBD1, 7 bases. Germline assignment: CDR1 LGHNA and CDR2 YNFKEQ. This CDR3 is built from 15 residues. Deletions cut 3 bases from V and 2 bases from J, with 14 bases between. CDR3 nucleotide sequence: TGTGCCAGCAGCCAGGGCGGCGGGACAGCCTACGAGCAGTACTTC. It yields the protein CASSQGGGTAYEQYF.

This clone has more than one count but fewer than ten. V usage is TRBV28 and J usage is TRBJ2-1; 9 bases are a match to TRBD2. CDR3 length: 14 residues. With V trimmed by 5 bases and J by 6 bases, 5 bases remained unmatched. Per the germline V gene, CDR1 is MDHEN and CDR2 is SYDVKM. Written as DNA, the CDR3 is TGTGCCAGCAGTGTAGCGGGAGAGAGCAATGAGCAGTTCTTC. Amino acids: CASSVAGESNEQFF.

The count of this clone is one. The chain uses TRBV6-4 and TRBJ2-2; D remains unclear. There are 15 residues in the CDR3. The V end was cut by 3 bases, the J end by 4 bases, with 12 bases between. Germline CDR1 MRHNA, CDR2 SNTAGT. CDR3 sequence: CASSEGDLLTGELFF. The CDR3 DNA is TGTGCCAGCAGTGAAGGAGACTTACTCACCGGGGAGCTGTTTTTT.

The genes are TRBV2 and TRBJ2-2; 7 positions match TRBD2. The trim removed 6 bases at V and 1 base at J, leaving 8 bases unmatched. CDR3 length equals 16 residues. CDR1 is SNHLY and CDR2 is FYNNEI in the germline V gene. The CDR3 DNA is TGTGCCAGCAGCACGCGGACTAGTCTGAACACCGGGGAGCTGTTTTTT. Amino acid sequence: CASSTRTSLNTGELFF.

This chain uses TRBV7-9 with TRBJ2-3; 10 bases align to TRBD1. The CDR3 extends over 15 amino acids. CDR1 SEHNR and CDR2 FQNEAQ come from the germline V gene (reference sequence). Unmatched junction bases numbered 7, after V lost 8 bases and J lost 2 bases. The CDR3 region is CASGRTGGSTDTQYF. The CDR3 DNA sequence: TGTGCCAGCGGCAGGACAGGGGGATCCACAGATACGCAGTATTTT.

V usage is TRBV5-6 and J usage is TRBJ2-1, with TRBD2 identical over 7 bases. Trimming took 1 base from V and 7 from J; bases not matched to a gene: 11. Germline loops: CDR1 SGHDT, CDR2 YYEEEE. The CDR3 runs 16 residues. Here the CDR3 DNA reads TGTGCCAGCAGCTTGTACGGGGGAGGGCCAAGTAATGAGCAGTTCTTC. As protein: CASSLYGGGPSNEQFF. The full variable domain, with the rest looked up from reference TRBV5-6 and TRBJ2-1, is DAGVTQSPTHLIKTRGQQVTLRCSPKSGHDTVSWYQQALGQGPQFIFQYYEEEERQRGNFPDRFSGHQFPNYSSELNVNALLLGDSALYLCASSLYGGGPSNEQFFGPGTRLTVL.

This sequence joins TRBV27 and TRBJ2-1; 12 nucleotides align to TRBD2. With V trimmed by 7 bases and J by 6 bases, 19 bases remained unmatched. This CDR3 region has 19 residues. CDR1 and CDR2 (germline): MNHEY, SMNVEV (reference sequence). The chain's CDR3 is CASISRVLAGGVKGNEQFF. Here the CDR3 DNA reads TGTGCCAGCATCTCCAGGGTACTAGCGGGAGGAGTAAAGGGCAATGAGCAGTTCTTC.

The chain employs TRBV15 and TRBJ1-3; TRBD1 agrees at 7 bases. This CDR3 is 16 amino acids long. Germline-derived CDR1 and CDR2 are LNHNV and YYDKDF (reference sequence). Losses at the gene ends were 5 bases for V and 7 bases for J; bases not matched to a gene: 14. CDR3 DNA: TGTGCCACCAGCGACGGGGCAGGGGGAAAGTGGAACACCATATATTTT. Its translation is CATSDGAGGKWNTIYF.